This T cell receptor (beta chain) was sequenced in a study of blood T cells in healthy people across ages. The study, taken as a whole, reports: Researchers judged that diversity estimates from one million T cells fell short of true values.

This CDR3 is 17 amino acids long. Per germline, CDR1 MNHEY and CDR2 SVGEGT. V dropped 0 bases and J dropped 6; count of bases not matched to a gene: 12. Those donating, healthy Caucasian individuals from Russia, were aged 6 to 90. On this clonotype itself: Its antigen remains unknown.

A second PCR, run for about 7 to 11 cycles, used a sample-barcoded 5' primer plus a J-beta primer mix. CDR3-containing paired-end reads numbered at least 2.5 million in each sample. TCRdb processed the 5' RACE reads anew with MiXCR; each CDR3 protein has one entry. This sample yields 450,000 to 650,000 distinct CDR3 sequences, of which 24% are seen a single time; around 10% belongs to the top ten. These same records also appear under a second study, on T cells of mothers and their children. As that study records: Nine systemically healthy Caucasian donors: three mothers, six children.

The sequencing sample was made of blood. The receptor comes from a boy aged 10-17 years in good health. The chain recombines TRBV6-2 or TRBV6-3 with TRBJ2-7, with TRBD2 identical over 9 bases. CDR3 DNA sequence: TGTGCCAGCAGTTACTCGAGAACTGCGGGAGGGCCCCGCGAGCAGTACTTC. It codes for CASSYSRTAGGPREQYF.